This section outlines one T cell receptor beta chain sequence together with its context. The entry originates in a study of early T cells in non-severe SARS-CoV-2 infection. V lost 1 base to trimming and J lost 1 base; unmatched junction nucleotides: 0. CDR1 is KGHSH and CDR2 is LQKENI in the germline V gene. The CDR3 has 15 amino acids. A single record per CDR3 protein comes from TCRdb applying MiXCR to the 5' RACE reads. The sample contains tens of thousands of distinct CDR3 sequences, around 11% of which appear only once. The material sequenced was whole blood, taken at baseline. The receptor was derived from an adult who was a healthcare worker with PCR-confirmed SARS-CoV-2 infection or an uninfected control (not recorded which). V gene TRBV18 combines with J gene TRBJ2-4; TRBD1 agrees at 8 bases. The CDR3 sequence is CASSPRTGAKNIQYF. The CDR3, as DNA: TGTGCCAGCTCACCACGGACAGGGGCCAAAAACATTCAGTACTTC.